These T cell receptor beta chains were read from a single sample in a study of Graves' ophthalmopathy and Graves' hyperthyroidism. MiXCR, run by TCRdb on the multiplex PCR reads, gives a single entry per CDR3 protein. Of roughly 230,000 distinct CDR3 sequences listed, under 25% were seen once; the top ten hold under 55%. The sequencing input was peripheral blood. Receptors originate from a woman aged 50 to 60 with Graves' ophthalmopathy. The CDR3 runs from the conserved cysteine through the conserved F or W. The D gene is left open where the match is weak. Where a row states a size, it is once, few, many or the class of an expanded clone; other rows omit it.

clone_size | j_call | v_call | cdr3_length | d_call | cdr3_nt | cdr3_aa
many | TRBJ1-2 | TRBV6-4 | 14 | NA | TGTGCCAGCAGTGACTACCCGGGGAACTATGGCTACACCTTC | CASSDYPGNYGYTF
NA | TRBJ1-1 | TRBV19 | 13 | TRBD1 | TGTGCCAGTAGTACCGGTCCCAGGGGGCAAGCTTTCTTT | CASSTGPRGQAFF
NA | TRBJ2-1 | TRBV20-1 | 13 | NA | TGCAGTGTGGGCGGGCCATCCTACAATGAGCAGTTCTTC | CSVGGPSYNEQFF
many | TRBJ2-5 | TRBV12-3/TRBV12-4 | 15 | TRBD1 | TGTGCCAGCAGCTCCCCGGGACAGGCAGTTGAGACCCAGTACTTC | CASSSPGQAVETQYF
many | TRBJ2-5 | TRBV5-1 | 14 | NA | TGCGCCAGCAGCTACGAACGGTCTGGGGAGACCCAGTACTTC | CASSYERSGETQYF
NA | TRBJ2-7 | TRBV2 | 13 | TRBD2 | TGTGCCAGCATTGGGGGGGATACCTACGAGCAGTACTTC | CASIGGDTYEQYF
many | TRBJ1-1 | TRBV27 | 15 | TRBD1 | TGTGCCAGCAGTCCAAGGGCGTGGACAGGGGCTGAAGCTTTCTTT | CASSPRAWTGAEAFF
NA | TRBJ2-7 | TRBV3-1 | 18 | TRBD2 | TGTGCCAGAGAAAGGAGCATTCGGACTAGCGGGAGTTGGTACGAGCAGTACTTC | CARERSIRTSGSWYEQYF
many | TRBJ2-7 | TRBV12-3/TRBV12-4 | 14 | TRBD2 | TGTGCCAGCGGCATGAGCGGGAGGGGACCCGAGCAGTACTTC | CASGMSGRGPEQYF
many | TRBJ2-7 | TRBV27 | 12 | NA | TGTGCCACTCGAGGGATTTCGGACGAGCAGTACTTC | CATRGISDEQYF
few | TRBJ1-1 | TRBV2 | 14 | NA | TGTGCCAGCAGTTCGGGCCCCGCCGGGACTGAAGCTTTCTTT | CASSSGPAGTEAFF
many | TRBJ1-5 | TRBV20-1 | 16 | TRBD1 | TGCAGTGCTGACGATGGAGACAGGGGTCCGGGCCAGCCCCAGCATTTT | CSADDGDRGPGQPQHF
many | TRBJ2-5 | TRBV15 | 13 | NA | TGTGCCACAAAAGCCCAGGTTCAAGAGACCCAGTACTTC | CATKAQVQETQYF
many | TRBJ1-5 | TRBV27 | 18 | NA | TGTGCCAGCAGTTTAACAGGGCCCCGACCGTATAGCAATCAGCCCCAGCATTTT | CASSLTGPRPYSNQPQHF
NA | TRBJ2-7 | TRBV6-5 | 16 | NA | TGTGCCAGCAGTTACTCGAGTGTTCCCAGTCCTTACGAGCAGTACTTC | CASSYSSVPSPYEQYF
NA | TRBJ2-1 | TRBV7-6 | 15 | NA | TGTGCCAGCAGCCCCCTCACTGGGCCCTACAATGAGCAGTTCTTC | CASSPLTGPYNEQFF
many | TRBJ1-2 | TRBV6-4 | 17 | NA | TGTGCCAGTCTACCTTCAGTCCGGGACAACTTCCCCTATGGCTACACCTTC | CASLPSVRDNFPYGYTF
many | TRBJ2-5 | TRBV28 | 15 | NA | TGTGCCAGCAGTACGCTACGGGGAACACAAGAGACCCAGTACTTC | CASSTLRGTQETQYF
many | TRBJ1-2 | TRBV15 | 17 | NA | TGTGCCACCAGCAGAGATCGGGACTCTGGCATTAACTATGGCTACACCTTC | CATSRDRDSGINYGYTF
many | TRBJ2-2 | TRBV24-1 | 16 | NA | TGTGCCACCAGTGATTTTGGCAGAACGAACACCGGGGAGCTGTTTTTT | CATSDFGRTNTGELFF
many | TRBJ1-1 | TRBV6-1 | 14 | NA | TGTGCCAGCAGAACAGGGTCGGCGGACACTGAAGCTTTCTTT | CASRTGSADTEAFF
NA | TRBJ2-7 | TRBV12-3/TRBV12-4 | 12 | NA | TGTGCCAGCAGTCATACAGGGAATGGGCAGTACTTC | CASSHTGNGQYF
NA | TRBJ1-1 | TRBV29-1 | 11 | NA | TGCAGCGTTAAAGGGTCCGCTGAAGCTTTCTTT | CSVKGSAEAFF
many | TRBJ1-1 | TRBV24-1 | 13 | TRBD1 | TGTGCCACCAGTAAGGGGGCGAACACTGAAGCTTTCTTT | CATSKGANTEAFF
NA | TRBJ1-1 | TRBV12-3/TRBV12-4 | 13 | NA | TGTGCCAGCAGCAACGCGCAGAGGGGGGTAGCTTTCTTT | CASSNAQRGVAFF
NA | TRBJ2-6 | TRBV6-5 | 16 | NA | TGTGCCAGCAGTTCCCCCAGGGGACCCGGGGCCAACGTCCTGACTTTC | CASSSPRGPGANVLTF
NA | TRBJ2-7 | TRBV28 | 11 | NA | TGTGCCAGCAGGGACAGATACGAGCAGTACTTC | CASRDRYEQYF
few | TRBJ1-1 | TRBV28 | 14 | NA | TGTGCCAGCAGTTTACCGGGACTCGGGGGGGGAGCTTTCTTT | CASSLPGLGGGAFF
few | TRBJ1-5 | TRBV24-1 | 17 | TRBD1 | TGTGCCACTTGGCGTGGACAGGGTGGGGAGGACAATCAGCCCCAGCATTTT | CATWRGQGGEDNQPQHF
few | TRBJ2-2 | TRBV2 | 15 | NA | TGTGCCAGCAGTGTGGGGCCCGTCCCCACCGGGGAGCTGTTTTTT | CASSVGPVPTGELFF
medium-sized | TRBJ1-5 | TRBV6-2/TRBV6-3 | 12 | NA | TGTGCCAGCAGTCACCCGAATCAGCCCCAGCATTTT | CASSHPNQPQHF
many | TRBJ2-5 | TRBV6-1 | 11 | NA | TGTGCCAGCAGTTCGTCGGAGACCCAGTACTTC | CASSSSETQYF
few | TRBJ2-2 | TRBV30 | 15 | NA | TGTGCCTGGGACGAGGAGGGGGCTAAGGCCGGGGAGCTGTTTTTT | CAWDEEGAKAGELFF
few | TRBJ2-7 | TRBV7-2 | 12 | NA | TGTGCCAGCAGTGGGCCCACATACGAGCAGTACTTC | CASSGPTYEQYF
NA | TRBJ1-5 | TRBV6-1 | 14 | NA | TGTGCCAGCAGTAAGGACAGCGACTATCAGCCCCAGCATTTT | CASSKDSDYQPQHF
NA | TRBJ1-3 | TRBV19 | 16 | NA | TGTGCCAGTAGTAGGCTCCAGGGAACCTCGGGAAACACCATATATTTT | CASSRLQGTSGNTIYF
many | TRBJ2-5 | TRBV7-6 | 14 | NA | TGTGCCAGCAGCCCAACTCGAACGGGAGAGACCCAGTACTTC | CASSPTRTGETQYF
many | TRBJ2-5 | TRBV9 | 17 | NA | TGTGCCAGCAGCGTAGAAGCCGGGCAGAGGAGGGAAGAGACCCAGTACTTC | CASSVEAGQRREETQYF
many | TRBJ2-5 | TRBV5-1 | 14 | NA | TGCGCCAGCAGCTTTCAGGGTAACCCAGAGACCCAGTACTTC | CASSFQGNPETQYF
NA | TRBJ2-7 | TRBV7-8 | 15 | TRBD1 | TGTGCCAGCAGCAAGCAAACAGGGGCGTCCTACGAGCAGTACTTC | CASSKQTGASYEQYF
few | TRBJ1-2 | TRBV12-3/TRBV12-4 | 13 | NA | TGTGCCAGCAGTCCGACAGGCATTTATGGCTACACCTTC | CASSPTGIYGYTF
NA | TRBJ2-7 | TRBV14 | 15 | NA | TGTGCCAGCAGCCAAGATGGCTGGGGTTCGCTGGAGCAGTACTTC | CASSQDGWGSLEQYF
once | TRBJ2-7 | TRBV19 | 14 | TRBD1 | TGTGCCAGTAGTAGAACGACAGGGGATTACGAGCAGTACTTC | CASSRTTGDYEQYF
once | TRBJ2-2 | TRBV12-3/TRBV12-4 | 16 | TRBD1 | TGTGCCAGCACTCGGACAGGGGGAAGGAGGACCGGGGAGCTGTTTTTT | CASTRTGGRRTGELFF
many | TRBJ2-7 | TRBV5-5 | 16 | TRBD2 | TGTGCCAGCAGCTTTCGGTCTTTGACTAGCGGCTACGAGCAGTACTTC | CASSFRSLTSGYEQYF
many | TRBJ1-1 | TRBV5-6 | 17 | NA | TGTGCCAGCAGCTCAATATGGCGGGACCGGCAAGGAACTGAAGCTTTCTTT | CASSSIWRDRQGTEAFF
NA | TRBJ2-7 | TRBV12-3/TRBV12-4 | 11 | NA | TGTGCCAACCGAACAGCCTACGAGCAGTACTTC | CANRTAYEQYF
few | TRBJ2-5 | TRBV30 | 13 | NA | TGTGCCTGGAGTACCGCGGGCCAAGAGACCCAGTACTTC | CAWSTAGQETQYF
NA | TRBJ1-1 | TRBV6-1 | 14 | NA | TGTGCCAGCAGAAAACAGGGCCCGAACACTGAAGCTTTCTTT | CASRKQGPNTEAFF
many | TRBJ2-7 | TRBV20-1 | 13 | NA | TGCAGTGCTAGTCGCCAGGAGACCTACGAGCAGTACTTC | CSASRQETYEQYF
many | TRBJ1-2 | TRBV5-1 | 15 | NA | TGCGCCAGCAGCCCCTCGAGGGCGTCCAACTATGGCTACACCTTC | CASSPSRASNYGYTF
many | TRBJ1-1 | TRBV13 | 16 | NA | TGTGCCAGCAGCTTAGAACCCCCCCCAGGGAACACTGAAGCTTTCTTT | CASSLEPPPGNTEAFF
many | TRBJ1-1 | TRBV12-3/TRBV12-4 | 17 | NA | TGTGCCAGCAGTACAATACAGGGCTCCCTTATGAACACTGAAGCTTTCTTT | CASSTIQGSLMNTEAFF
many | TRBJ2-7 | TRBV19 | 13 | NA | TGTGCCAGTAGTACCCCGCGGAACTACGAGCAGTACTTC | CASSTPRNYEQYF